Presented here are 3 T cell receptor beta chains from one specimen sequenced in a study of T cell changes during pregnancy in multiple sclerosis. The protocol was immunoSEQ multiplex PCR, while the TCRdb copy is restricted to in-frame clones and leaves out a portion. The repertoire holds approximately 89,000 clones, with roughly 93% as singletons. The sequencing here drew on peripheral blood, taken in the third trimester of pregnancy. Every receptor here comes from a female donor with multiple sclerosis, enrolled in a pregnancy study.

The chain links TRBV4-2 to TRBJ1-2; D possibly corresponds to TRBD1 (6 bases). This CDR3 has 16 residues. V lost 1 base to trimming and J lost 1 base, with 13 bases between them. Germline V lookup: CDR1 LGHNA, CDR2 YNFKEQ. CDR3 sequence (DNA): TGTGCCAGCAGCCAAGCACAGGGTCTTGGTAACTATGGCTACACCTTC. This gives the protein CASSQAQGLGNYGYTF.

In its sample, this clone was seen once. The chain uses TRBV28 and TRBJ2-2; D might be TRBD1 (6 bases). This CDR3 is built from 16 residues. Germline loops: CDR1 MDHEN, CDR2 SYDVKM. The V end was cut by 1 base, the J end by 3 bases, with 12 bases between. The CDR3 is CASSLFRGRDTGELFF. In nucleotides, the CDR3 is TGTGCCAGCAGTTTATTCAGGGGCCGAGACACCGGGGAGCTGTTTTTT.

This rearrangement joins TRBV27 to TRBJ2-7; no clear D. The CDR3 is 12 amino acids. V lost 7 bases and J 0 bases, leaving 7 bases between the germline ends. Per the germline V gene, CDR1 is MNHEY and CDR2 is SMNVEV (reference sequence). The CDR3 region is CASKTSSYEQYF. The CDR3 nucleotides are TGTGCCAGCAAGACAAGCTCCTACGAGCAGTACTTC.